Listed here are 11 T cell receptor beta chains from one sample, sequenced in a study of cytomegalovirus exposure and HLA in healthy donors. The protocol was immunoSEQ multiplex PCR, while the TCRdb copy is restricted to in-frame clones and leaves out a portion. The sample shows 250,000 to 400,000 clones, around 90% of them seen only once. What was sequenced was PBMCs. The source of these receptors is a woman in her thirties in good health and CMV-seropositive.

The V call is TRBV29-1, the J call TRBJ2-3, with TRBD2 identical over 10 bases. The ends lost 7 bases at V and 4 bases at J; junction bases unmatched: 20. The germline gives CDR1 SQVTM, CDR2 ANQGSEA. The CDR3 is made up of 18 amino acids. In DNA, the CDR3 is TGCAGCGGATCCGACGGCGCTAGCGGGAGAGGTTATTCAGATACGCAGTATTTT. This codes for CSGSDGASGRGYSDTQYF.

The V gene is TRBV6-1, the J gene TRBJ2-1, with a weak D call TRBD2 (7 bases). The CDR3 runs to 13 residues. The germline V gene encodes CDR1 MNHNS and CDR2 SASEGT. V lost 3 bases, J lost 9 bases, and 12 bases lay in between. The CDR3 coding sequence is TGTGCCAGCAGTGACGGGGGGCCCGCTGAGCAGTTCTTC. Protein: CASSDGGPAEQFF.

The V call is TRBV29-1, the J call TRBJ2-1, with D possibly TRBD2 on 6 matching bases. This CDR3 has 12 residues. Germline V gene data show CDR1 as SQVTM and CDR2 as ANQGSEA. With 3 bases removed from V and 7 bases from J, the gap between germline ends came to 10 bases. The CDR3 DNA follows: TGCAGCGTTGATGAGGGACTGAATGAGCAGTTCTTC. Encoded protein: CSVDEGLNEQFF.

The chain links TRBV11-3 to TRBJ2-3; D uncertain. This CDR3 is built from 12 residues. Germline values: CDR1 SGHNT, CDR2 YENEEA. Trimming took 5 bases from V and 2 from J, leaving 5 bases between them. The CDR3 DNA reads TGTGCCAGCAGCCAAAACACAGATACGCAGTATTTT. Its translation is CASSQNTDTQYF. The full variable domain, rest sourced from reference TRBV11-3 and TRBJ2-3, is EAGVVQSPRYKIIEKKQPVAFWCNPISGHNTLYWYLQNLGQGPELLIRYENEEAVDDSQLPKDRFSAERLKGVDSTLKIQPAELGDSAVYLCASSQNTDTQYFGPGTRLTVL.

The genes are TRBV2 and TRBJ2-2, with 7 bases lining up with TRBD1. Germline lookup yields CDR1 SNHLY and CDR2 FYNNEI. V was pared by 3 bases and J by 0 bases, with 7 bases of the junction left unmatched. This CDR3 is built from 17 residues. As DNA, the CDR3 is TGTGCCAGCAGTGACTCAAGACAGGGAGCGAACACCGGGGAGCTGTTTTTT. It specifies CASSDSRQGANTGELFF.

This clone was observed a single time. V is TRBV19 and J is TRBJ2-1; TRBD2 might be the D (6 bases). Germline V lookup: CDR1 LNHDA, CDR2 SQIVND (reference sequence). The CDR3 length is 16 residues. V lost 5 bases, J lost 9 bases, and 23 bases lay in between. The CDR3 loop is CASSGGRSPAISEQFF. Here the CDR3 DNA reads TGTGCCAGTAGTGGGGGGAGAAGCCCCGCCATCAGTGAGCAGTTCTTC.

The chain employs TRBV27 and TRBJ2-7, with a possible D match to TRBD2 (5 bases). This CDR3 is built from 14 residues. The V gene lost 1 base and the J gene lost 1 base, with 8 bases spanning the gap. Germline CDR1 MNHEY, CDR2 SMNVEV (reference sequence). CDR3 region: CASSLYGVSYEQYF. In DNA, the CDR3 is TGTGCCAGCAGTTTATACGGGGTTTCCTACGAGCAGTACTTC.

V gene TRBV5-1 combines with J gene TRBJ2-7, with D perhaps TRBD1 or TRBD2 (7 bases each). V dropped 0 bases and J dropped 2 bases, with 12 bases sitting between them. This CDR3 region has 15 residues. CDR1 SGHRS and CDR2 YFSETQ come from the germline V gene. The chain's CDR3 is CASSLAGGGPYEQYF. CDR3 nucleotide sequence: TGCGCCAGCAGCTTGGCAGGGGGGGGTCCCTACGAGCAGTACTTC.

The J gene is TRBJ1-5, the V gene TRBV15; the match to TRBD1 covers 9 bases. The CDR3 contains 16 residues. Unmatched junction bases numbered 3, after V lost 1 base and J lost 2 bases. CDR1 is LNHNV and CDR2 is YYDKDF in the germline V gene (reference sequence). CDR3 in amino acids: CATSRGRDRGNQPQHF. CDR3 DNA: TGTGCCACCAGCAGAGGCCGGGACAGGGGCAATCAGCCCCAGCATTTT.

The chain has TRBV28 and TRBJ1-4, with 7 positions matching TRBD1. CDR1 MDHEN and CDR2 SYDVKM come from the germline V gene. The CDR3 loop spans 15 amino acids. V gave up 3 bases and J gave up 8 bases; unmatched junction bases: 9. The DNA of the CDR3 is TGTGCCAGCAGTTTCGTAGGGACAGTCAAGGAAAAACTGTTTTTT. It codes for CASSFVGTVKEKLFF.

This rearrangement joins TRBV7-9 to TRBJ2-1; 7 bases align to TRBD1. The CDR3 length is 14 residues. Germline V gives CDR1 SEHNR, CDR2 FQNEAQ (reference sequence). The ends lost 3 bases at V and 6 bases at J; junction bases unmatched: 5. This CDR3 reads CASSLGTDGNEQFF. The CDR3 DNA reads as TGTGCCAGCAGCTTGGGGACAGATGGCAATGAGCAGTTCTTC.